These T cell receptor beta chains were read from a single sample in a study of OX40 agonist ivuxolimab in advanced cancers. Some clones are missing from TCRdb's copy, which holds only in-frame ones; the method was immunoSEQ multiplex PCR. The repertoire holds just over 95,000 clones, with around 82% as singletons. Sample: CD4+ or CD8+ T cells sorted from blood, taken in a trial of the OX40 agonist ivuxolimab. These receptors came from an adult with an advanced solid tumor such as melanoma, head and neck, liver or kidney cancer. Each CDR3 is given with its conserved first and last residue. D genes are given only for firm matches.

TRBJ2-2,TRBD1,14,TRBV7-3,CASSPDRGTGELFF,TGTGCCAGCAGCCCCGACAGGGGCACCGGGGAGCTGTTTTTT
TRBJ2-7,-,14,TRBV7-9,CASARQESSYEQYF,TGTGCCAGCGCCCGACAGGAGAGCTCCTACGAGCAGTACTTC
TRBJ2-7,TRBD2,15,TRBV7-8,CASSIQLAVGGEQYF,TGTGCCAGCAGCATCCAACTAGCGGTAGGTGGCGAGCAGTACTTC
TRBJ2-1,-,13,TRBV6-5,CASRAGLLDEQFF,TGTGCCAGCAGGGCGGGCTTGTTGGATGAGCAGTTCTTC
TRBJ2-7,-,11,TRBV5-4,CASSQANEQYF,TGTGCCAGCAGCCAAGCCAACGAGCAGTACTTC
TRBJ2-7,-,14,TRBV7-2,CASRSTRGADEQYF,TGTGCCAGCAGATCTACCCGGGGGGCTGACGAGCAGTACTTC
TRBJ2-7,TRBD2,21,TRBV12-5,CASGLGRGLILPGLAGNEQYF,TGTGCTAGTGGTTTGGGAAGGGGACTCATTCTTCCGGGACTAGCGGGAAACGAGCAGTACTTC
TRBJ2-3,TRBD2,15,TRBV7-9,CAIRQEAGGTDTQYF,TGTGCCATCAGGCAAGAGGCGGGAGGAACAGATACGCAGTATTTT
TRBJ2-7,-,14,TRBV28,CATNNLREPYEQYF,TGTGCCACCAATAACCTCAGGGAGCCCTACGAGCAGTACTTC
TRBJ2-7,-,12,TRBV15,CATSRDQSGQYF,TGTGCCACCAGCCGAGATCAATCCGGGCAGTACTTC
TRBJ2-1,-,15,TRBV7-3,CASSLGEGLGSEQFF,TGTGCCAGCAGCTTAGGTGAAGGGTTGGGGAGTGAGCAGTTCTTC
TRBJ2-5,-,12,TRBV27,CASSFVTETQYF,TGTGCCAGCAGTTTTGTTACGGAGACCCAGTACTTC
TRBJ1-6,-,14,TRBV6-5,CASSKIVVDRHLHF,TGTGCCAGCAGTAAAATTGTAGTTGACAGGCACCTCCACTTT
TRBJ2-5,TRBD2,14,TRBV2,CASTVGTSGREQYF,TGTGCCAGCACCGTCGGGACTAGCGGGAGGGAGCAGTACTTC
TRBJ2-4,-,14,TRBV11-3,CASSSWTAQNIQYF,TGTGCCAGCAGCTCCTGGACAGCGCAAAACATTCAGTACTTC
TRBJ1-2,TRBD1,13,TRBV19,CASGQGVGYGYTF,TGTGCCAGTGGACAGGGGGTAGGGTATGGCTACACCTTC
TRBJ2-2,-,17,TRBV30,CAWSKTPYRRNTGELFF,TGTGCCTGGAGTAAAACACCTTATCGAAGGAACACCGGGGAGCTGTTTTTT
TRBJ2-7,-,13,TRBV27,CASSAGRSYEQYF,TGTGCCAGCAGTGCTGGGAGGTCCTACGAGCAGTACTTC